Listed below are T cell receptor beta chains from one sample, sequenced in a study of blood T cell repertoires in COVID-19. Measured with immunoSEQ multiplex PCR; TCRdb has only the in-frame clones, and not every one. The data show some 50,000 clones, with around 85% seen just once and around 4.5% held by the top ten. Sequenced input: peripheral blood. These receptors were collected from a man aged 50 to 60 with active COVID-19. CDR3s include the opening cysteine and the closing phenylalanine or tryptophan. D genes are given only for firm matches. Size tells how often a clone was seen (once, few, many) or the class of an expanded clone, and some rows leave it out.

j_gene,d_gene,v_gene,abundance,CDR3nt,CDR3aa
TRBJ1-1,TRBD1,TRBV4-3,-,TGCGCCAGCAGCCCGGGACAGGGGATCGAAGCTTTCTTT,CASSPGQGIEAFF
TRBJ2-3,TRBD1,TRBV5-6,-,TGTGCCAGCAGCCACCGACAGGGGGCAGAGGATACGCAGTATTTT,CASSHRQGAEDTQYF
TRBJ2-5,-,TRBV2,-,TGTGCCAGCACCATCGCGTTCGGGAACCAAGAGACCCAGTACTTC,CASTIAFGNQETQYF
TRBJ2-7,TRBD1,TRBV14,-,TGTGCCAGCAGCCAATACCCGAACAGGGGCTACGAGCAGTACTTC,CASSQYPNRGYEQYF
TRBJ2-5,-,TRBV27,once,TGTGCCAGCAGTCCGGGGACTCTCGGGGAGACCCAGTACTTC,CASSPGTLGETQYF
TRBJ2-3,TRBD2,TRBV7-8,-,TGTGCCAGCAGCTTCACGGGGGGAGACACAGATACGCAGTATTTT,CASSFTGGDTDTQYF
TRBJ1-5,TRBD1,TRBV27,-,TGTGCCAGCAGTCTCAACAGGGGCCAGGGGCAGCCCCAGCATTTT,CASSLNRGQGQPQHF
TRBJ1-1,TRBD1,TRBV6-2/TRBV6-3,-,TGTGCCAGCAGTTCGCAGGGGGCGAACACTGAAGCTTTCTTT,CASSSQGANTEAFF
TRBJ2-7,-,TRBV10-3,-,TGTGCCATCAGGGGCGGGACGGGAACCTACGAGCAGTACTTC,CAIRGGTGTYEQYF
TRBJ2-1,-,TRBV7-6,-,TGTGCCAGCAGCTATTGGACAACTCTGGGGGGTGAGCAGTTCTTC,CASSYWTTLGGEQFF
TRBJ1-2,TRBD1,TRBV5-1,-,TGCGCCAGCAGCTTGGGACAGGGGTACTATGGCTACACCTTC,CASSLGQGYYGYTF
TRBJ2-2,TRBD1,TRBV19,-,TGTGCCAGTAGGACGACAGGGGGCTGGACCGGGGAGCTGTTTTTT,CASRTTGGWTGELFF
TRBJ2-1,-,TRBV7-6,-,TGTGCCAGCAGCTTAGCGCCGAGCTCCTACAATGAGCAGTTCTTC,CASSLAPSSYNEQFF
TRBJ2-7,TRBD1,TRBV15,-,TGTGCCACCAGCAGATCCCGCCCGTTCGGGACAGGGTACTCCTACGAGCAGTACTTC,CATSRSRPFGTGYSYEQYF
TRBJ2-7,TRBD2,TRBV6-5,-,TGTGCCAGCCGCCCTAGCGGGGTGGGCTACGAGCAGTACTTC,CASRPSGVGYEQYF
TRBJ2-5,-,TRBV29-1,-,TGCAGCGTTGTAAGGACGCAGGGAGAGACCCAGTACTTC,CSVVRTQGETQYF
TRBJ2-3,-,TRBV24-1,-,TGTGCCACCAGTGATCCCCAACGGGGGGATACGCAGTATTTT,CATSDPQRGDTQYF
TRBJ2-3,-,TRBV7-9,-,TGTGCCAGCAGCTTAGAGTCAGAAGCAGATACGCAGTATTTT,CASSLESEADTQYF
TRBJ2-3,TRBD1,TRBV7-9,-,TGTGCCAGCAGGTCGGGACAGGGGGCCGCAGATACGCAGTATTTT,CASRSGQGAADTQYF
TRBJ2-2,-,TRBV10-1,-,TGCGCCACCAAGTCAGACCGAGGCGGGGAGCTGTTTTTT,CATKSDRGGELFF
TRBJ2-7,TRBD1,TRBV19,-,TGTGCCAGTAGTCCTCCGACAGGGTACGAGCAGTACTTC,CASSPPTGYEQYF
TRBJ2-7,-,TRBV7-8,once,TGTGCCAGCAGCTTAGAGTACAACCCCTACGAGCAGTACTTC,CASSLEYNPYEQYF
TRBJ2-1,-,TRBV6-4,-,TGTGCCAGCAGTGACGGGGGGGCGGGAAATGAGCAGTTCTTC,CASSDGGAGNEQFF
TRBJ2-3,TRBD1,TRBV5-1,-,TGCGCCAGCAGCTTTGCGACAGGGGGCCCTAGCACAGATACGCAGTATTTT,CASSFATGGPSTDTQYF
TRBJ2-3,TRBD1,TRBV10-1,-,TGCGCCAGCGGTGGACAGGGAGAGAGTAATACGCAGTATTTT,CASGGQGESNTQYF
TRBJ2-1,TRBD1,TRBV9,-,TGTGCCAGCAGCGTAGGACCGACAGGGACCAATGAGCAGTTCTTC,CASSVGPTGTNEQFF
TRBJ1-3,-,TRBV7-2,-,TGTGCCAGCAGCCCTCAGGTGTCCGGAAACACCATATATTTT,CASSPQVSGNTIYF
TRBJ1-1,TRBD1,TRBV6-6,-,TGTGCCAGCAGTTACCTGGGACAGGGCCACACTGAAGCTTTCTTT,CASSYLGQGHTEAFF
TRBJ2-1,TRBD1,TRBV5-6,-,TGTGCCAGCAGCCCACCGGGACAGGGTAAGGATGAGCAGTTCTTC,CASSPPGQGKDEQFF
TRBJ1-5,-,TRBV28,-,TGTGCCAGCAGTCCCGGGTGGCCGCCCCAGCATTTT,CASSPGWPPQHF
TRBJ1-5,-,TRBV27,once,TGTGCCAGCAGTTTTAACGGCGGCGGCAATCAGCCCCAGCATTTT,CASSFNGGGNQPQHF